This T cell receptor (beta chain) was sequenced in a study of T cell changes during pregnancy in multiple sclerosis. This CDR3 contains 14 residues. Trimming removed 9 bases from V and 2 bases from J; junction bases left unmatched: 9. The germline gives CDR1 KGHSH, CDR2 LQKENI. Sequencing was performed with immunoSEQ multiplex PCR; in TCRdb, only in-frame clones are kept and a portion is missing. Among tens of thousands of clones listed, roughly 93% were seen once. The rearrangement links TRBV18 to TRBJ2-7; 8 bases agree with TRBD1. The TCR sequence derives from a female donor with multiple sclerosis, enrolled in a pregnancy study. The specimen comprised peripheral blood, sampled in the third trimester of pregnancy. CDR3 sequence reads: CASVFGQGPYEQYF. The CDR3 DNA reads as TGTGCCAGTGTCTTCGGACAGGGCCCCTACGAGCAGTACTTC.